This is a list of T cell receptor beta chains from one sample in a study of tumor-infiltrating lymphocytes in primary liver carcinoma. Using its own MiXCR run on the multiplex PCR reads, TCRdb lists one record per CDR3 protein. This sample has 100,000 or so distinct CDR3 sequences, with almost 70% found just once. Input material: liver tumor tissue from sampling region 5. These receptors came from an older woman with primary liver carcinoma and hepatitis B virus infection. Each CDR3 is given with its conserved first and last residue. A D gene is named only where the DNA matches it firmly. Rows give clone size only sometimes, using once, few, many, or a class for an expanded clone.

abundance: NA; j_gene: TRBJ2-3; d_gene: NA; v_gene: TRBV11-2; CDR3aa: CGSSPPASREVTQYF; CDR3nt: TGTGGCAGCAGCCCCCCTGCGAGTAGGGAGGTTACGCAGTATTTT
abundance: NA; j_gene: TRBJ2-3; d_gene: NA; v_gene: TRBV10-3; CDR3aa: CTIRTALDPYTDTQYF; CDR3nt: TGTACCATCAGGACCGCACTAGACCCGTACACAGATACGCAATATTTT
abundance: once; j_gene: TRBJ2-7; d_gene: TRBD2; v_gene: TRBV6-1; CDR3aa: CASRHTPSGGSYEQYF; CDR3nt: TGTGCCAGCAGACATACTCCTAGCGGGGGCTCCTACGAGCAGTACTTC
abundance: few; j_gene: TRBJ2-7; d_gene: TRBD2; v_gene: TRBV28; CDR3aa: CASSFPTPGLAGAYEQYF; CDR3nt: TGTGCCAGCAGTTTCCCAACCCCCGGCCTAGCGGGAGCTTACGAGCAGTACTTC
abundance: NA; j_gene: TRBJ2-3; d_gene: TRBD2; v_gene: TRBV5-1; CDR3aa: CASSEGLAGGLTDTQYF; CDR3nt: TGCGCCAGCAGCGAGGGACTAGCGGGAGGTCTAACAGATACGCAGTATTTT
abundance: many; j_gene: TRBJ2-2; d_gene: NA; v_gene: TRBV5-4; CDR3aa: CASSFPNTGELFF; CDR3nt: TGTGCCAGCAGCTTCCCTAACACCGGGGAGCTGTTTTTT
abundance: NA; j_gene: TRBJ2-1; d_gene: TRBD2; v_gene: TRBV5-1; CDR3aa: CASSTGLAGVHNGQFF; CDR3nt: TGCGCCAGCAGCACGGGACTAGCGGGAGTTCACAATGGGCAGTTCTTC
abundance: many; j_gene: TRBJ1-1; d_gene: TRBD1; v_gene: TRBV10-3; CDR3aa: CAISGRQGTTEAFF; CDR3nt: TGTGCCATCAGTGGACGACAGGGGACCACTGAAGCTTTCTTT
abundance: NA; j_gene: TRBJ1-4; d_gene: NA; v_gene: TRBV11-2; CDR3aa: CASSLGGQGEKLLF; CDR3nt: TGTGCCAGCAGCTTAGGGGGGCAGGGAGAGAAACTGCTTTTT
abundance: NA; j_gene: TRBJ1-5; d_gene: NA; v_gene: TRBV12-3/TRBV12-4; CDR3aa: CASSLGRGAGGRQHF; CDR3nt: TGTGCTAGCAGTTTAGGACGGGGGGCCGGTGGCCGCCAGCATTTT
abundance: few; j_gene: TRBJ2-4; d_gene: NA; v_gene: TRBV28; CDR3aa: CASCYRGGKNIQYF; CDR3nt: TGTGCCAGCTGTTACAGGGGGGGCAAAAACATTCAGTACTTC
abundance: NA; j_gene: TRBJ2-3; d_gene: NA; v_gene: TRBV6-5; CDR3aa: CVSSYVSGTDMQYF; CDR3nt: TGTGTCAGCAGTTATGTGTCCGGCACAGATATGCAGTATTTT
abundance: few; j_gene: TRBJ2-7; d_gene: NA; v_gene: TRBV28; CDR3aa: CASSENPGTVFQQYF; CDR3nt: TGTGCCAGCAGTGAAAACCCAGGTACAGTTTTCCAGCAGTACTTC
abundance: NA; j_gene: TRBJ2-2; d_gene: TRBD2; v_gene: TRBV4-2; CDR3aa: CARSPQGLAVNTGELFF; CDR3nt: TGTGCCAGGAGTCCCCAGGGACTAGCGGTGAACACCGGGGAGCTGTTTTTT
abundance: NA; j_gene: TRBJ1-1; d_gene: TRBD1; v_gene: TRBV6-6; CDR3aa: CASRVRGRREGTEAFF; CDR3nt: TGTGCCAGCAGGGTCAGGGGGCGGAGGGAGGGTACTGAAGCTTTCTTT
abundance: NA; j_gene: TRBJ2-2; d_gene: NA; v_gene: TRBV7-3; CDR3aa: CASSGSGTSTGELLF; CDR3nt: TGTGCCAGCAGCGGTTCCGGGACCTCCACCGGGGAGCTGCTTTTT
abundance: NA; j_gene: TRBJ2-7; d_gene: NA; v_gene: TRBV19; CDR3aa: CASSLGRGYEQYF; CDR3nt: TGTGCCAGTAGTCTAGGCAGGGGCTACGAGCAGTACTTC
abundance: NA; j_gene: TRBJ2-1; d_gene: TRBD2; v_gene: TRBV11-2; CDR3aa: CDSSLERLAGGGERFF; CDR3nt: TGTGACAGCAGCTTAGAGCGGCTAGCGGGAGGTGGTGAGCGGTTCTTC
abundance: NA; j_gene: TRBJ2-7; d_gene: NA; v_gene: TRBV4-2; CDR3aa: CASNQDRRGVGTYEQYF; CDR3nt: TGTGCCAGCAACCAAGATCGAAGAGGTGTAGGGACCTACGAGCAGTACTTC
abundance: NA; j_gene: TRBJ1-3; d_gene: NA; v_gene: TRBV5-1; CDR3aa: CASSLDGLGGNTIYF; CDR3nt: TGCGCCAGCAGCTTGGATGGCCTTGGGGGAAACACCATATATTTT
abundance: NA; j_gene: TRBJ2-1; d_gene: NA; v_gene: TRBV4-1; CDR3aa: CASSHRGGLNNEQIF; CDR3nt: TGTGCCAGCAGCCACCGGGGCGGGCTCAACAATGAGCAGATCTTC
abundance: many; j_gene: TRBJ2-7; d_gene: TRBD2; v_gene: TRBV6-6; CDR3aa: CASSSGGRADEQYF; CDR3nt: TGTGCCAGCAGTTCGGGCGGGAGGGCCGACGAGCAGTACTTC
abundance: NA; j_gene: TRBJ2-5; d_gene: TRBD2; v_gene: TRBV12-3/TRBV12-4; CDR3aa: CASSLYSGREEAQYF; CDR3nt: TGTGCCAGCAGCCTTTATAGCGGGAGGGAAGAGGCCCAGTACTTC
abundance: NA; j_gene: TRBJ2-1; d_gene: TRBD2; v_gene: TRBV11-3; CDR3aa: CASSPRLAGGPGDEQFF; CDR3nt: TGTGCCAGCAGCCCGCGACTAGCGGGAGGGCCGGGGGATGAGCAGTTCTTC
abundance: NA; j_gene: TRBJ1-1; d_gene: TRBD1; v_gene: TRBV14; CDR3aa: CASSQGLGWGTGNTEAFF; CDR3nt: TGTGCCAGCAGCCAAGGCCTCGGATGGGGGACAGGGAACACTGAAGCTTTCTTT
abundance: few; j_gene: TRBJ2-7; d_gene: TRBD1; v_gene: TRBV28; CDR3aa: CASTTGGRYEQYF; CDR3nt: TGTGCCAGCACGACAGGGGGAAGATACGAGCAGTACTTC
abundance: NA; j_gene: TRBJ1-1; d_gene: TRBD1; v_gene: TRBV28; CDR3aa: CASSYRGQGGTEAFF; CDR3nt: TGTGCCAGCAGTTACAGGGGACAGGGAGGCACTGAAGCTTTCTTT
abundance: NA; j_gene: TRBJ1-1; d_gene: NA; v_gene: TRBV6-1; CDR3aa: CASSAGEDTESFF; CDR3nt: TGTGCCAGCAGTGCCGGAGAGGACACTGAATCTTTCTTT
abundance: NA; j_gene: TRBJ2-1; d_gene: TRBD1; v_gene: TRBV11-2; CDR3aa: CASSLRPGQRLYNEQFF; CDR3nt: TGTGCAAGCAGCTTACGGCCGGGACAGAGACTCTACAATGAGCAGTTCTTC
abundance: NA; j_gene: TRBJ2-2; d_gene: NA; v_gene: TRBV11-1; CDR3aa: CVIGGRTGSANTGELFF; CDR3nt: TGTGTCATCGGGGGAAGAACGGGATCCGCGAACACCGGGGAGCTGTTTTTT
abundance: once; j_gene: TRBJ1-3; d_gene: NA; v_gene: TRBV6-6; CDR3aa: CASSSDDFSGNTIYF; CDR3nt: TGTGCCAGCAGTTCGGACGATTTCTCCGGAAACACCATATATTTT
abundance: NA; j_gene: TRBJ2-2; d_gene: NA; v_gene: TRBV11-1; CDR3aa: CVSRPNLDTGELLF; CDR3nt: TGTGTTAGCAGACCGAACCTCGACACCGGGGAGCTGCTTTTT
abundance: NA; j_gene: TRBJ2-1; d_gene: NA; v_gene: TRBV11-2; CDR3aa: CASSLGQVREQFF; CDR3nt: TGTGCCAGCAGCTTAGGCCAGGTAAGAGAGCAGTTCTTC
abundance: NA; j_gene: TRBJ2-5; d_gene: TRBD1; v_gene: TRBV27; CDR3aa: CASRGDAGTGFETQYF; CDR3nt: TGTGCCAGCAGGGGAGACGCCGGGACAGGGTTTGAGACCCAGTACTTC
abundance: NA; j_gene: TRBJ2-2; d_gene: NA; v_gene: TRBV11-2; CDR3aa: CAISFAGANTGELFF; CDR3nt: TGTGCCATCAGCTTCGCGGGTGCGAACACTGGGGAGCTGTTTTTT
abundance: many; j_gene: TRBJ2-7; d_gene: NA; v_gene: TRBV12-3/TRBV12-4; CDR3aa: CASSQARGTYEQYF; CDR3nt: TGTGCCAGCAGTCAAGCTCGGGGGACCTACGAGCAGTACTTC
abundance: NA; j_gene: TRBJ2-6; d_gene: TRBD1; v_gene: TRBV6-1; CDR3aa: CASIAGTGGFGANVLTF; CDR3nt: TGTGCCAGCATCGCCGGGACAGGGGGCTTTGGGGCCAACGTCCTGACTTTC
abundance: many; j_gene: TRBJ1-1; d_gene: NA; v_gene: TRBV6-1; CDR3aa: CASRRLDRGNTEAFF; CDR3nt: TGTGCCAGCAGACGCCTAGACAGAGGGAACACTGAAGCTTTCTTT
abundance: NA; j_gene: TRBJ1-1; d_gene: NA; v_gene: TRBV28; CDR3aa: CASSPHTGFLSRAFF; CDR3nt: TGTGCCAGCAGTCCCCACACAGGGTTCCTGTCTAGGGCTTTCTTT
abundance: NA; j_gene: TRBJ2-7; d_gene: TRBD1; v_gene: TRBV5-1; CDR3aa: CARSLDRVQYF; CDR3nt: TGCGCCAGAAGCTTGGACAGGGTGCAGTACTTC
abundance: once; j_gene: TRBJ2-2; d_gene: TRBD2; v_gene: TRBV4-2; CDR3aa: CASSLTGLAGTANTGELFF; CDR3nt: TGTGCCAGCAGCCTTACGGGACTAGCGGGTACCGCGAACACCGGAGAGCTGTTTTTT
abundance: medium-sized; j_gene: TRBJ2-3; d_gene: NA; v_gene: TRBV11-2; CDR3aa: CASSLDRVYGTDTQYF; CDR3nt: TGTGCCAGCAGCTTAGACAGGGTCTATGGCACAGATACGCAGTATTTT
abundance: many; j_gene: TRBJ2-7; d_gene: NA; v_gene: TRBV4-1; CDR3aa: CASSQGGGPQYEQYF; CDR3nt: TGCGCCAGCAGCCAAGGGGGGGGGCCACAATACGAGCAGTACTTC
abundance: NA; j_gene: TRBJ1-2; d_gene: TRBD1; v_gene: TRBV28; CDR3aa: CASSLWTGGIYGYTF; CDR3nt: TGTGCCAGCAGTTTATGGACAGGGGGTATCTATGGCTACACCTTC